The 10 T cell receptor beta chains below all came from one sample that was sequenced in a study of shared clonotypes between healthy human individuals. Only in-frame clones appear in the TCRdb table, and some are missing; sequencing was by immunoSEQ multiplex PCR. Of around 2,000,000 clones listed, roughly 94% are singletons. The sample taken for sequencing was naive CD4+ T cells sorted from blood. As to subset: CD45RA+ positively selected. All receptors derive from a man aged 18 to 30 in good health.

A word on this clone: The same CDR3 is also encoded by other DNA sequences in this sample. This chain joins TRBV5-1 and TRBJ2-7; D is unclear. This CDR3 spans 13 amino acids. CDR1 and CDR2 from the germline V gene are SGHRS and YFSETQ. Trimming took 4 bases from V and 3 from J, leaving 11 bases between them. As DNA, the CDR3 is TGCGCCAGCAGCCCATTGGGCAGCTACGAGCAGTACTTC. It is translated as CASSPLGSYEQYF.

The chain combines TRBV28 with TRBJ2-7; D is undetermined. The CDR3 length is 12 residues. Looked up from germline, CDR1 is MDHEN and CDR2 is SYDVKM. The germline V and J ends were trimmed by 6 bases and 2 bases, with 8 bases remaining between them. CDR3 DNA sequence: TGTGCCAGCAGATCTAAGACCTACGAGCAGTACTTC. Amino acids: CASRSKTYEQYF.

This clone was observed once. The CDR3 region has the DNA TGCGCCAGCAGCCAAGACGGGATCAATCAGCCCCAGCATTTT. As protein: CASSQDGINQPQHF. J is TRBJ1-5 and V is TRBV4-1; D unresolved. Germline V gene data show CDR1 as MGHRA and CDR2 as YSYEKL. This CDR3 region has 14 residues. V dropped 0 bases and J dropped 3 bases, with 6 bases sitting between them.

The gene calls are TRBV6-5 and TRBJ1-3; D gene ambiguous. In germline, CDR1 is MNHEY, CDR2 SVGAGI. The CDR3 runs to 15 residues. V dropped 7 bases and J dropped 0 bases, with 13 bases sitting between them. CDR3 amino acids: CASTTSLGSGNTIYF. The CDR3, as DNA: TGTGCCAGCACTACCTCGTTGGGCTCTGGAAACACCATATATTTT.

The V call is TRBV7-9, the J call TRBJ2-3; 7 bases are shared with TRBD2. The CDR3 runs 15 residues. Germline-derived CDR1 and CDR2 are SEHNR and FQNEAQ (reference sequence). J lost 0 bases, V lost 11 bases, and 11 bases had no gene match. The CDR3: CALAHTGGSTDTQYF. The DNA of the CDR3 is TGTGCCTTAGCACACACCGGGGGGAGCACAGATACGCAGTATTTT.

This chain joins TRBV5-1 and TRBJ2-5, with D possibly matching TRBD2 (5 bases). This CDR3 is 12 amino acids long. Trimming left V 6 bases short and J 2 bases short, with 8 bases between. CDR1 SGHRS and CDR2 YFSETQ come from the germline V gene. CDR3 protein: CASTGLQETQYF. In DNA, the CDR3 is TGCGCCAGCACCGGACTGCAAGAGACCCAGTACTTC.

The CDR3 loop is CASSVAPNSGNTIYF. The CDR3 region has the DNA TGTGCCAGCAGCGTAGCTCCCAACTCTGGAAACACCATATATTTT. The V gene is TRBV9, the J gene TRBJ1-3; no clear D gene. CDR3 length equals 15 residues. CDR1 SGDLS and CDR2 YYNGEE come from the germline V gene. V was clipped by 0 bases and J by 0 bases, with 7 bases between them.

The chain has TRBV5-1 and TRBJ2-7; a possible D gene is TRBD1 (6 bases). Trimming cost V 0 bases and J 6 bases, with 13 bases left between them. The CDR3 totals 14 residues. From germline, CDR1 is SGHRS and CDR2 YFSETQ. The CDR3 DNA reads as TGCGCCAGCAGCTTGGTGGCAGGGGAACTCGAGCAGTACTTC. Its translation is CASSLVAGELEQYF. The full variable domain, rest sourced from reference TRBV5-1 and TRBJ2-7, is KAGVTQTPRYLIKTRGQQVTLSCSPISGHRSVSWYQQTPGQGLQFLFEYFSETQRNKGNFPGRFSGRQFSNSRSEMNVSTLELGDSALYLCASSLVAGELEQYFGPGTRLTVT.

The CDR3 nucleotides are TGTGCCAGCAGTGTGCAAGACAGGGGGCCTGGTGGCTACACCTTC. It codes for CASSVQDRGPGGYTF. The V and J genes are TRBV6-1 and TRBJ1-2; TRBD1 agrees at 10 bases. Trimming at V came to 4 bases and at J to 7 bases, leaving 9 bases not matched to a gene. CDR1 and CDR2 (germline): MNHNS, SASEGT. This CDR3 has 15 amino acids.

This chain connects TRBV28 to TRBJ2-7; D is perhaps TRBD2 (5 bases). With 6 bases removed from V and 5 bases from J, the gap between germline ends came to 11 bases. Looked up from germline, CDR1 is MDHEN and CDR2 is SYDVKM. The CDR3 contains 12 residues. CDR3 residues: CASSPAGDEQYF. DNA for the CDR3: TGTGCCAGCAGCCCCGCCGGGGACGAGCAGTACTTC. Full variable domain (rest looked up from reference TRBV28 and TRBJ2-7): DVKVTQSSRYLVKRTGEKVFLECVQDMDHENMFWYRQDPGLGLRLIYFSYDVKMKEKGDIPEGYSVSREKKERFSLILESASTNQTSMYLCASSPAGDEQYFGPGTRLTVT.